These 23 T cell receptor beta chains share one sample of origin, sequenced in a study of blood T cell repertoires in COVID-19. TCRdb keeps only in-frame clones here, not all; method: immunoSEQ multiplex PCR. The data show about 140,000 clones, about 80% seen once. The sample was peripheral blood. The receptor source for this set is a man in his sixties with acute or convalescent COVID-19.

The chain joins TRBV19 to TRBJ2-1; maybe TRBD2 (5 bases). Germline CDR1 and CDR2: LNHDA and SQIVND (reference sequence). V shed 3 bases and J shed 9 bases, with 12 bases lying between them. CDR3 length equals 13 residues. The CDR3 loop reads CASSISAGGEQFF. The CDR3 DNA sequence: TGTGCCAGTAGTATTTCGGCAGGAGGTGAGCAGTTCTTC.

CDR3 DNA: TGTGCCAGCAGCTTAGTGGGGGGGGGACAGGGAGAATACGAGCAGTACTTC. Its protein is CASSLVGGGQGEYEQYF. The rearrangement joins TRBV7-2 to TRBJ2-7, with 9 bases fitting TRBD1. Germline V gene data show CDR1 as SGHTA and CDR2 as FQGNSA. Trimming removed 1 base from V and 4 bases from J; junction bases left unmatched: 11. This CDR3 region has 17 residues.

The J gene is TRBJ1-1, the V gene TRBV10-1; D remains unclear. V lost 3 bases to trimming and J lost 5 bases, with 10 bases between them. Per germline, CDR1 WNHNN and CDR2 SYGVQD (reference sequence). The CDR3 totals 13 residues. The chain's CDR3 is CASSDGRRTEAFF. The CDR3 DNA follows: TGCGCCAGCAGTGACGGGAGGCGGACTGAAGCTTTCTTT.

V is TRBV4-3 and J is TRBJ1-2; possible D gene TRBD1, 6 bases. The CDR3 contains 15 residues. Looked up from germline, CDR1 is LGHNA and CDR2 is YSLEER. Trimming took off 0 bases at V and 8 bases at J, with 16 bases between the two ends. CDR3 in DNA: TGCGCCAGCAGCCAAGAAATTCGGGACAACGGGGGCTACACCTTC. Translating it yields CASSQEIRDNGGYTF.

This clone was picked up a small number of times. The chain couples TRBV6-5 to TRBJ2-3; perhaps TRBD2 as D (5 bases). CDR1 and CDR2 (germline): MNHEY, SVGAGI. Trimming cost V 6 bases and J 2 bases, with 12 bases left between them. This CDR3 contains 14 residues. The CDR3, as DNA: TGTGCCAGCAGGGCCGGACTGTCCACAGATACGCAGTATTTT. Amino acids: CASRAGLSTDTQYF.

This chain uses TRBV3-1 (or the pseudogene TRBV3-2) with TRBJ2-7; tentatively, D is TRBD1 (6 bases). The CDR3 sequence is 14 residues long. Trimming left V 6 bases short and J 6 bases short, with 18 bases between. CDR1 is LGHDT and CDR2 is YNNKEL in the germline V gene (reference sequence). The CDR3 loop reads CASSTRDTALEQYF. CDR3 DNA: TGTGCCAGCAGTACCCGGGACACGGCCCTCGAGCAGTACTTC.

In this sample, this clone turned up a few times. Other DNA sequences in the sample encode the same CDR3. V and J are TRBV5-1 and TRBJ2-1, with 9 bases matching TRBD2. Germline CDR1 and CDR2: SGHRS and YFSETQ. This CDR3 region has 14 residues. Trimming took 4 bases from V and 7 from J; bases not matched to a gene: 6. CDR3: CASSGGAGGNEQFF. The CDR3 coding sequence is TGCGCCAGCAGCGGGGGAGCGGGGGGTAATGAGCAGTTCTTC.

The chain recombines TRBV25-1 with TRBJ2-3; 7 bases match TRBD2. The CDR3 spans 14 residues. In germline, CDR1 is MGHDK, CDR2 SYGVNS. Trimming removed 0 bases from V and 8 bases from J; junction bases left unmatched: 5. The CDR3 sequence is CASSEYDGGVTQYF. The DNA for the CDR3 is TGTGCCAGCAGTGAATATGATGGGGGGGTTACGCAGTATTTT.

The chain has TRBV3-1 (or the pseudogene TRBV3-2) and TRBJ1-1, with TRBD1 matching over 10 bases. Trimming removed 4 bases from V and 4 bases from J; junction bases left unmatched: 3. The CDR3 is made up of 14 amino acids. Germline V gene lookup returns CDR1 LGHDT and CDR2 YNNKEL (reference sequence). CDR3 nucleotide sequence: TGTGCCAGCAGCCGACAGGGGGCCGGCACTGAAGCTTTCTTT. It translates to CASSRQGAGTEAFF.

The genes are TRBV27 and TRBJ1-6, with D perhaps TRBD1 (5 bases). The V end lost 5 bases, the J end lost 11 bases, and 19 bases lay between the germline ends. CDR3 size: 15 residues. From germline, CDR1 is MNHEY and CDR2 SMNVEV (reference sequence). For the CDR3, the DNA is TGTGCCAGCAGTCCACTGGGGCGGATAACGCCACCCCTCCACTTT. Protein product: CASSPLGRITPPLHF.

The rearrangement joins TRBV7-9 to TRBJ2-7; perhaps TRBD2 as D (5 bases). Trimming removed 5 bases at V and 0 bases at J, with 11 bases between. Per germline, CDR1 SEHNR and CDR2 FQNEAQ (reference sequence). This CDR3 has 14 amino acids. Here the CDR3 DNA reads TGTGCCAGCAGCCCTCCGGGGAACTCCTACGAGCAGTACTTC. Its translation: CASSPPGNSYEQYF.

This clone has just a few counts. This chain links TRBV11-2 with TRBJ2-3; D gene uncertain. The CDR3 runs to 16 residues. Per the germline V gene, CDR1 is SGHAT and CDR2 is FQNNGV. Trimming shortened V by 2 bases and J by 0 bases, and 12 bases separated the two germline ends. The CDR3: CASSLRLLTSTDTQYF. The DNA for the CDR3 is TGTGCCAGCAGCTTACGTCTTCTTACTAGCACAGATACGCAGTATTTT.

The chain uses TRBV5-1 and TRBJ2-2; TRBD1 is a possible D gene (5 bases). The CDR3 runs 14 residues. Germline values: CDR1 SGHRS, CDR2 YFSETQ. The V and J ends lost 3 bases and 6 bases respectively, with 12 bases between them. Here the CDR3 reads CASSSQGIPGELFF. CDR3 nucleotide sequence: TGCGCCAGCAGCTCGCAGGGAATCCCCGGGGAGCTGTTTTTT.

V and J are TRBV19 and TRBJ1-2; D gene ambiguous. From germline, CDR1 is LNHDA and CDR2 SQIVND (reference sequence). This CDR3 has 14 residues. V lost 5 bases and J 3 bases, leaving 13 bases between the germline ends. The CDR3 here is CASSSLIRDYGYTF. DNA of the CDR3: TGTGCCAGTAGTTCCCTTATCCGGGACTATGGCTACACCTTC.

The CDR3 nucleotides read TGCGCCAGTGGACAGGCGCGTAGAGAGACCCAGTACTTC. This encodes CASGQARRETQYF. The genes are TRBV4-1 and TRBJ2-5; 7 positions agree with TRBD1. The CDR3 has 13 residues. After removal of 9 bases from V and 4 bases from J, the junction contained 8 bases not matched to a gene. The germline V gene encodes CDR1 MGHRA and CDR2 YSYEKL.

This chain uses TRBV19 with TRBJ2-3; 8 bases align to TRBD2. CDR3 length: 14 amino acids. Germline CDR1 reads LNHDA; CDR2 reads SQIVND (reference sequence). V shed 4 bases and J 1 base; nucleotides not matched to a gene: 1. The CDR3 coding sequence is TGTGCCAGTAGTACTAGCGGGCGCACAGATACGCAGTATTTT. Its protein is CASSTSGRTDTQYF.

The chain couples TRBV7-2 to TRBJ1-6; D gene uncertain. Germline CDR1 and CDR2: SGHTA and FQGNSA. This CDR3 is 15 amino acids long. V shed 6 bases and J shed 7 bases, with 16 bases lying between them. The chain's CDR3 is CASSGGPSGNSPLHF. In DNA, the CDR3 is TGTGCCAGCAGTGGTGGGCCCTCGGGAAATTCACCCCTCCACTTT.

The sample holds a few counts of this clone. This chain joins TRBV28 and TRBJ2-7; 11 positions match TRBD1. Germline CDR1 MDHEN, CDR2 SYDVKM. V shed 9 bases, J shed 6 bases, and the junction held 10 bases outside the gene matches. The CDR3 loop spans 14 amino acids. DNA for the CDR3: TGTGCCAGTGAACTACCGGGACAGGGGGGCGAGCAGTACTTC. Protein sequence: CASELPGQGGEQYF.

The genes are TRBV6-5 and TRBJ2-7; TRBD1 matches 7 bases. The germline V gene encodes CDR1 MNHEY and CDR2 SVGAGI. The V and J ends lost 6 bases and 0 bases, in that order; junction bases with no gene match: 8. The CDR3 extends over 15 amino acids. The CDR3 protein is CASSFLRDSSYEQYF. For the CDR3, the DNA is TGTGCCAGCAGCTTTTTACGGGACAGCTCCTACGAGCAGTACTTC.

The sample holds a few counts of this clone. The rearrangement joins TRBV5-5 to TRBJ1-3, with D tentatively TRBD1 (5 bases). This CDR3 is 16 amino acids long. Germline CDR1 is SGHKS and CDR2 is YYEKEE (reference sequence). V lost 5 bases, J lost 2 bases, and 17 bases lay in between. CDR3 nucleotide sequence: TGTGCCAGCAGACCAGCTCAGGGTTTACCTGGAAACACCATATATTTT. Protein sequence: CASRPAQGLPGNTIYF.

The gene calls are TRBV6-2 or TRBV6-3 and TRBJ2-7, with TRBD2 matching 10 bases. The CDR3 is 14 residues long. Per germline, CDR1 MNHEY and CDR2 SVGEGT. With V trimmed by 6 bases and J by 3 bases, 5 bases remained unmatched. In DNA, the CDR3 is TGTGCCAGCAGCCTTAGCGGGAGGTTCTACGAGCAGTACTTC. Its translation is CASSLSGRFYEQYF.

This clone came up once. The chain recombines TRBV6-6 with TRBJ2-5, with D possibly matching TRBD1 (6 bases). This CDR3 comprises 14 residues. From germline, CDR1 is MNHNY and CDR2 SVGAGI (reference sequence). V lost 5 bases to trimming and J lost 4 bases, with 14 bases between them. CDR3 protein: CASSKLDRGETQYF. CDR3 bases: TGTGCCAGCAGTAAGTTGGACAGAGGAGAGACCCAGTACTTC.

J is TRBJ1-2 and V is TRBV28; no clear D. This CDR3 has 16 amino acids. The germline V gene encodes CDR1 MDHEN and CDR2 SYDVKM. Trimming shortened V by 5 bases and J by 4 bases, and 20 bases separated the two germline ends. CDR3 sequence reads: CASSPPPTDWSYGYTF. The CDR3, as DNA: TGTGCCAGCAGTCCACCCCCCACGGACTGGAGCTATGGCTACACCTTC.